The 27 T cell receptor beta chains listed next were all sequenced from one sample in a study of CD8 T cells in Susac syndrome. RNA, at roughly 0.45 to 1 ug, was reverse transcribed with random hexamers. One entry per CDR3 protein results from TCRdb running MiXCR on the immunoSEQ multiplex PCR reads. This repertoire shows roughly 400,000 distinct CDR3 sequences, around 85% found once; its top ten account for about 0.12%. Sequencing was performed on CD8+ T cells from PBMCs. These receptors all come from a human donor with multiple sclerosis.

This chain joins TRBV20-1 and TRBJ2-3, with 9 nucleotides matching TRBD2. V was clipped by 0 bases and J by 11 bases; unmatched bases: 3. The CDR3 loop spans 12 amino acids. CDR1 DFQATT and CDR2 SNEGSKA come from the germline V gene (reference sequence). CDR3 sequence: CSAREAGGKQYF. In nucleotides, the CDR3 is TGCAGTGCTAGAGAAGCGGGGGGTAAGCAGTATTTT.

The chain is built from TRBV2 and TRBJ1-1; D might be TRBD1 (5 bases). Germline CDR1 SNHLY, CDR2 FYNNEI. Deletions cut 10 bases from V and 4 bases from J, with 19 bases between. The CDR3 spans 14 residues. The CDR3 spells CATSRASGPTEAFF. The CDR3 nucleotides are TGTGCCACCTCCCGGGCGTCAGGGCCCACTGAAGCTTTCTTT.

The chain joins TRBV7-9 to TRBJ1-1, with a tentative D call TRBD1 (5 bases). Germline loops: CDR1 SEHNR, CDR2 FQNEAQ (reference sequence). The CDR3 runs 14 residues. V was pared by 4 bases and J by 5 bases, with 14 bases between. The CDR3 loop is CASSYQGEGTEAFF. CDR3 sequence (DNA): TGTGCCAGCAGCTACCAGGGCGAAGGAACTGAAGCTTTCTTT.

The V and J genes are TRBV14 and TRBJ2-2, with D possibly matching TRBD2 (6 bases). The CDR3 runs 15 residues. Between the trimmed V and J ends, which lost 4 bases and 3 bases, there was a span of 12 bases. Germline values: CDR1 SGHDN, CDR2 FVKESK. DNA for the CDR3: TGTGCCAGCAGCCGGGACTTTCAATACACCGGGGAGCTGTTTTTT. Translated: CASSRDFQYTGELFF.

The chain uses TRBV5-1 and TRBJ1-2; D gene unclear. The CDR3 runs to 15 residues. The V end lost 3 bases, the J end lost 10 bases, and 22 bases lay between the germline ends. The V gene's germline CDR1 is SGHRS and CDR2 YFSETQ. For the CDR3, the DNA is TGCGCCAGCAGCTCCACAAGCGACGCCGGAGGTTTCTACACCTTC. This sequence encodes CASSSTSDAGGFYTF.

The chain uses TRBV4-1 and TRBJ2-7; 9 positions agree with TRBD1. V shed 1 base, J shed 3 bases, and the junction held 7 bases outside the gene matches. Per the germline V gene, CDR1 is MGHRA and CDR2 is YSYEKL. The CDR3 spans 16 residues. The DNA of the CDR3 is TGCGCCAGCAGCCAAGTGTATACAGGGGGCCTCTACGAGCAGTACTTC. Its protein product is CASSQVYTGGLYEQYF.

The chain joins TRBV27 to TRBJ2-3; the D call may be TRBD1 or TRBD2 (6 bases each). The CDR3 covers 15 residues. The V gene's germline CDR1 is MNHEY and CDR2 SMNVEV (reference sequence). Trimming removed 3 bases from V and 2 bases from J, with 12 bases in between. The CDR3 nucleotides are TGTGCCAGCAGTTTTATCGGGGGCTCCACAGATACGCAGTATTTT. Translation gives CASSFIGGSTDTQYF.

The chain uses TRBV20-1 and TRBJ1-1, with 10 nucleotides matching TRBD1. From germline, CDR1 is DFQATT and CDR2 SNEGSKA (reference sequence). This CDR3 has 14 amino acids. V lost 3 bases, J lost 4 bases, and 5 bases stayed unmatched. The CDR3: CSASRQGAFTEAFF. The CDR3 bases are TGCAGTGCTAGCCGACAGGGGGCATTCACTGAAGCTTTCTTT.

The chain employs TRBV30 and TRBJ1-2; D perhaps matches TRBD1 (6 bases). The germline gives CDR1 GTSNPN, CDR2 SVGIG (reference sequence). This CDR3 is 17 amino acids long. Trimming cost V 3 bases and J 3 bases, with 23 bases left between them. CDR3 nucleotides: TGTGCCTGGAGGAACAGGGAGGAATTCACGATCGACTATGGCTACACCTTC. It translates to CAWRNREEFTIDYGYTF.

CDR3 coding DNA: TGTGCCAGCAGTGCCCCGACAGCGTACAATGAGCAGTTCTTC. The encoded protein is CASSAPTAYNEQFF. The V gene is TRBV25-1, the J gene TRBJ2-1; D might be TRBD1 (5 bases). Germline assignment: CDR1 MGHDK and CDR2 SYGVNS. V shed 4 bases and J shed 4 bases, with 11 bases lying between them. The CDR3 is made up of 14 amino acids.

J is TRBJ2-6 and V is TRBV5-6; TRBD1 matches 7 bases. V lost 2 bases to trimming and J lost 0 bases; unmatched junction nucleotides: 5. Per the germline V gene, CDR1 is SGHDT and CDR2 is YYEEEE. The CDR3 has 17 amino acids. Here the CDR3 DNA reads TGTGCCAGCAGCTTAAGGGACAGTCCCTCTGGGGCCAACGTCCTGACTTTC. Its translation: CASSLRDSPSGANVLTF.

The chain employs TRBV4-1 and TRBJ2-2; weak D call: TRBD1 (5 bases). V lost 3 bases and J lost 7, with 18 bases in between. Germline V lookup: CDR1 MGHRA, CDR2 YSYEKL. There are 16 residues in the CDR3. CDR3 amino acids: CASSQIVVYTGGELFF. The DNA for the CDR3 is TGCGCCAGCAGCCAGATCGTCGTATACACAGGCGGGGAGCTGTTTTTT.

The J gene is TRBJ2-3, the V gene TRBV13; TRBD2 might be the D (6 bases). The CDR3 extends over 16 amino acids. V dropped 0 bases and J dropped 3 bases, with 13 bases sitting between them. Per the germline V gene, CDR1 is PRHDT and CDR2 is FYEKMQ (reference sequence). Written as DNA, the CDR3 is TGTGCCAGCAGCTTAGGGCGGGGTAGTGGTACAGATACGCAGTATTTT. This encodes CASSLGRGSGTDTQYF.

J is TRBJ1-2 and V is TRBV6-5; 7 nucleotides align to TRBD1. Germline CDR1 is MNHEY and CDR2 is SVGAGI. The length of the CDR3 is 15 residues. V was clipped by 0 bases and J by 4 bases; unmatched bases: 5. CDR3 in amino acids: CASSYSLGDSYGYTF. The CDR3 coding sequence is TGTGCCAGCAGTTACTCGTTGGGGGACAGCTATGGCTACACCTTC.

The chain joins TRBV29-1 to TRBJ1-2; 7 nucleotides align to TRBD1. V was pared by 1 base and J by 1 base, with 15 bases of the junction left unmatched. CDR3 length equals 18 residues. Germline V gene lookup returns CDR1 SQVTM and CDR2 ANQGSEA. CDR3 sequence: CSVEGIRDSKGNNYGYTF. The DNA of the CDR3 is TGCAGCGTTGAAGGCATCCGGGACAGTAAGGGGAATAACTATGGCTACACCTTC.

The CDR3: CASRRAWTSGRIMGTDTQYF. The CDR3 DNA follows: TGTGCCAGCAGGCGGGCGTGGACTAGCGGGAGGATCATGGGCACAGATACGCAGTATTTT. V is TRBV28 and J is TRBJ2-3, with TRBD2 matching 14 bases. CDR3 length equals 20 residues. V lost 6 bases and J lost 1; bases outside the gene matches: 15. From germline, CDR1 is MDHEN and CDR2 SYDVKM.

The chain combines TRBV12-3 or TRBV12-4 with TRBJ2-1, with D maybe TRBD2 (6 bases). The CDR3 length is 14 residues. Trimming removed 9 bases from V and 3 bases from J, with 15 bases in between. The CDR3 DNA follows: TGTGCCAGTAGATCGACTAGTTTCTACAATGAGCAGTTCTTC. Translating gives CASRSTSFYNEQFF.

The chain recombines TRBV29-1 with TRBJ2-2; no clear D gene. The germline V gene has CDR1 SQVTM and CDR2 ANQGSEA. The CDR3 extends over 14 amino acids. V was shortened by 0 bases and J by 5 bases, with 10 bases between the two germline ends. As DNA, the CDR3 is TGCAGCGTTGAAGATTTTTGGGGAACCGGGGAGCTGTTTTTT. Amino acid sequence: CSVEDFWGTGELFF.

The chain employs TRBV27 and TRBJ2-1; 8 positions match TRBD2. This CDR3 comprises 13 residues. V lost 4 bases, J lost 8 bases, and 4 bases stayed unmatched. CDR1 and CDR2 (germline): MNHEY, SMNVEV (reference sequence). The DNA for the CDR3 is TGTGCCAGCAGTTGGTCGGGGGGGGATGAGCAGTTCTTC. It specifies CASSWSGGDEQFF.

This chain links TRBV11-2 with TRBJ1-1; D not certain. CDR1 and CDR2 from the germline V gene are SGHAT and FQNNGV. Trimming pared 1 base from V and 1 base from J, leaving 10 bases between. The CDR3 covers 15 residues. This CDR3 is CASSLVAAGNTEAFF. The CDR3 DNA reads as TGTGCCAGCAGCTTAGTCGCAGCGGGGAACACTGAAGCTTTCTTT.

The chain combines TRBV27 with TRBJ2-3; D may be TRBD1 (5 bases). This CDR3 has 13 residues. Germline V gives CDR1 MNHEY, CDR2 SMNVEV (reference sequence). The germline V and J ends were trimmed by 7 bases and 4 bases, with 12 bases remaining between them. The chain's CDR3 is CASIGQGADTQYF. CDR3 nucleotides: TGTGCCAGCATAGGGCAGGGTGCAGATACGCAGTATTTT.

V gene TRBV20-1 combines with J gene TRBJ2-2; the D is unclear. Trimming left V 3 bases short and J 3 bases short, with 8 bases between. Germline values: CDR1 DFQATT, CDR2 SNEGSKA (reference sequence). The CDR3 consists of 13 residues. The CDR3 bases are TGCAGTGCTAGTATTAAGTACACCGGGGAGCTGTTTTTT. It codes for CSASIKYTGELFF.

This clonotype was detected only once. CDR3 in amino acids: CASSFTGASPREAFF. The DNA for the CDR3 is TGTGCCAGCAGTTTTACAGGGGCAAGCCCCCGGGAAGCTTTCTTT. The rearrangement joins TRBV27 to TRBJ1-1, with 7 bases fitting TRBD1. This CDR3 is 15 amino acids long. Germline CDR1 is MNHEY and CDR2 is SMNVEV (reference sequence). Trimming cost V 3 bases and J 8 bases; bases outside gene matches: 12.

In this sample, this clonotype turned up a few times. The chain uses TRBV28 and TRBJ2-7, with a possible D match to TRBD2 (6 bases). The V and J ends lost 4 bases and 3 bases respectively, with 13 bases between them. The CDR3 loop spans 14 amino acids. Germline V gene data show CDR1 as MDHEN and CDR2 as SYDVKM. CDR3 residues: CASSSYSGGYEQYF. In DNA, the CDR3 is TGTGCCAGCAGTTCATATAGCGGAGGCTACGAGCAGTACTTC. Looking up the rest from reference TRBV28 and TRBJ2-7 gives the full variable domain: DVKVTQSSRYLVKRTGEKVFLECVQDMDHENMFWYRQDPGLGLRLIYFSYDVKMKEKGDIPEGYSVSREKKERFSLILESASTNQTSMYLCASSSYSGGYEQYFGPGTRLTVT.

CDR3 in DNA: TGCGCCAGCAGCCAAGATACTAGCGGAAGTACAGATACGCAGTATTTT. This codes for CASSQDTSGSTDTQYF. The chain joins TRBV4-1 to TRBJ2-3; 8 bases line up with TRBD2. The CDR3 has 16 amino acids. Germline V gene data show CDR1 as MGHRA and CDR2 as YSYEKL. The V segment lost 0 bases and the J segment 3 bases; nucleotides outside the gene matches: 5.

The rearrangement links TRBV29-1 to TRBJ1-2, with 10 bases identical to TRBD1. V gave up 6 bases and J gave up 3 bases; unmatched junction bases: 4. Germline CDR1 and CDR2: SQVTM and ANQGSEA. This CDR3 is built from 13 residues. The CDR3 bases are TGCAGCGTCACGACAGGGGGCTACTATGGCTACACCTTC. It encodes CSVTTGGYYGYTF. Full variable domain (rest looked up from reference TRBV29-1 and TRBJ1-2): SAVISQKPSRDICQRGTSLTIQCQVDSQVTMMFWYRQQPGQSLTLIATANQGSEATYESGFVIDKFPISRPNLTFSTLTVSNMSPEDSSIYLCSVTTGGYYGYTFGSGTRLTVV.

This chain connects TRBV4-1 to TRBJ2-5, with D tentatively TRBD1 or TRBD2 (5 bases each). CDR3 length: 16 residues. Germline V gene lookup returns CDR1 MGHRA and CDR2 YSYEKL. V was shortened by 4 bases and J by 2 bases, with 17 bases between the two germline ends. For the CDR3, the DNA is TGCGCCAGCAGCCGATACTTCGGGACCGTTCAAGAGACCCAGTACTTC. Protein sequence: CASSRYFGTVQETQYF.